This T cell receptor (beta chain) was captured in a study of control samples from healthy donors and cancer patients (TCRdb year 2020). Including the terminal cysteine and phenylalanine, the CDR3 comprises 14 residues. This entry keeps only the CDR3 DNA: 42 bases, framed from base 1. V ends up 0 bases short and J 5 bases short, with an unmatched junction base count of 4. The germline V gene supplies CDR1 SGHRS and CDR2 YFSETQ. Remarks on this clone: Its antigen target is currently unknown. It has no much larger one-base neighbor in the sample; base qualities were not kept.

Libraries were prepared through the immunoSEQ multiplex PCR assay. TCRdb mirrors the immuneACCESS table, restricted to in-frame sequences. Some clones are absent from its copies; in checked studies, under half trace to an unresolved V gene, and the reason for the others is unknown. The sample includes more than 25,000 clones, with around nine tenths observed a single time. Clones ranked in the top ten supply about 3.8% of the sample. This receptor was identified in a female donor with melanoma. The chain employs TRBV5-1 and TRBJ2-5; 7 middle bases align to TRBD1. Material for sequencing was formalin-fixed, paraffin-embedded tissue. At the DNA level, the sequence is TGCGCCAGCAGCTTGGGAAGGGGGCCGGAGACCCAGTACTTC. Its protein reads: CASSLGRGPETQYF. With all but the CDR3 taken from the reference TRBV5-1 and TRBJ2-5 genes, the full variable domain is: KAGVTQTPRYLIKTRGQQVTLSCSPISGHRSVSWYQQTPGQGLQFLFEYFSETQRNKGNFPGRFSGRQFSNSRSEMNVSTLELGDSALYLCASSLGRGPETQYFGPGTRLLVL.